This TCR beta chain came from a study of blood T cell repertoires in COVID-19. Per the germline V gene, CDR1 is SEHNR and CDR2 is FQNEAQ (reference sequence). The CDR3 is made up of 15 amino acids. Unmatched junction bases numbered 4, after V lost 0 bases and J lost 6 bases. The table came from immunoSEQ multiplex PCR; TCRdb's copy has only in-frame clones and leaves some out. The data hold some 450,000 clones, with around 90% observed a single time. The source of this sequence is a man aged 18 to 35 with COVID-19, enrolled during active disease. Sequencing was performed on peripheral blood. The chain joins TRBV7-9 to TRBJ1-2; 10 positions agree with TRBD1. CDR3 loop: CASSLAGTGVNGYTF. CDR3 bases: TGTGCCAGCAGCTTAGCCGGGACAGGGGTAAATGGCTACACCTTC.